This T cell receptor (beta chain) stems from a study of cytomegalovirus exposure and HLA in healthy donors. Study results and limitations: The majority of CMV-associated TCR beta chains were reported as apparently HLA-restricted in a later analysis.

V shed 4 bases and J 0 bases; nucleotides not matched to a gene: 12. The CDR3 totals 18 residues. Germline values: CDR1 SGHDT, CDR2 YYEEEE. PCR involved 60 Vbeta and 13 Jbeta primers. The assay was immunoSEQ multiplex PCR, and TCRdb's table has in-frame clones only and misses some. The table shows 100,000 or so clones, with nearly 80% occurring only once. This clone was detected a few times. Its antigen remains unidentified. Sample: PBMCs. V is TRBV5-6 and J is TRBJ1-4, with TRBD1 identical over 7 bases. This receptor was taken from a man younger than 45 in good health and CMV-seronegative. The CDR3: CASSGGTDNDPTNEKLFF. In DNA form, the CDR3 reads TGTGCCAGCAGCGGCGGGACAGATAACGACCCAACTAATGAAAAACTGTTTTTT.